This TCR beta chain appears in the sequencing data of a study of molecular identifiers for immune sequencing clone quantification. To note about this clonotype: Being one base from a much bigger clone, this may be a read error.

MiXCR, run by TCRdb on the PCR reads, gives a single entry per CDR3 protein. The data hold under 75,000 distinct CDR3 sequences, with under 20% observed a single time. The receptor's source is a human donor in good health. Some libraries in this study had Jurkat cell RNA spiked in. Input material: naive CD8+ T cells from blood, with Jurkat cell RNA spiked in. Described subset: FACS-sorted CD8+CD4-CCR7+CD45RA+ naive T cells.

The CDR3 spells CAGSVDLGRTEAFF. The DNA for the CDR3 is TGTGCCGGCAGCGTAGATCTGGGAAGAACTGAAGCTTTCTTT. The rearrangement uses TRBV9 and TRBJ1-1; D not certain. The CDR3 extends over 14 amino acids. The V gene's germline CDR1 is SGDLS and CDR2 YYNGEE.